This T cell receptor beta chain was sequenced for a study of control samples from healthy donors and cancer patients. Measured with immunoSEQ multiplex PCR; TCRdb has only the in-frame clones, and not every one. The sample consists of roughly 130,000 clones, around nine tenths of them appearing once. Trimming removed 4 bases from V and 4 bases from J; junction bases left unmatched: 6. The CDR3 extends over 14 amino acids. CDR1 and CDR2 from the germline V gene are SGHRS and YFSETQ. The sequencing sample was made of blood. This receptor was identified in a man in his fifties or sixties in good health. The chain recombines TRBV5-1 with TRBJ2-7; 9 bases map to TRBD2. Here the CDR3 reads CASSQSLAGYEQYF. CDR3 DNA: TGCGCCAGCAGCCAATCTCTAGCGGGGTACGAGCAGTACTTC.